The rows below give T cell receptor beta chains drawn from one sample of a study of cytomegalovirus exposure and HLA in healthy donors. Using immunoSEQ multiplex PCR, the repertoire was profiled, and TCRdb retains in-frame clones only, with some absent. The table includes some 160,000 clones, 88% detected once. The source material was PBMCs. The receptors shown here come from a man in his late teens or twenties in good health and CMV-seronegative. Both conserved end residues are part of each CDR3. The D gene is left open where the match is weak. The listing skips clone size in some rows; elsewhere it reads once, few, many or a size class.

v_call	d_call	clone_size	j_call	cdr3_nt	cdr3_aa
TRBV4-3	TRBD2	-	TRBJ2-3	TGCGCCAGCAGCCTCCTGGGACTAGCGGGATCGAAAGATACGCAGTATTTT	CASSLLGLAGSKDTQYF
TRBV5-1	TRBD1	-	TRBJ1-1	TGCGCCAGCAGCCCACAGGGGGCGCACACTGAAGCTTTCTTT	CASSPQGAHTEAFF
TRBV5-1	-	-	TRBJ1-6	TGCGCCAGCACCCGACAGCCCACGGATTCACCCCTCCACTTT	CASTRQPTDSPLHF
TRBV5-1	TRBD2	once	TRBJ2-7	TGCGCCAGCAGCTTGGTTGCTAGCGGATACGAGCAGTACTTC	CASSLVASGYEQYF
TRBV18	-	-	TRBJ2-1	TGTGCCAGCTCACCACCGCAGTACAATGAGCAGTTCTTC	CASSPPQYNEQFF
TRBV9	TRBD2	-	TRBJ2-1	TGTGCCAGCTCCCCCGGGGGAGGGCCCGTACAGGAGCAGTTCTTC	CASSPGGGPVQEQFF
TRBV15	TRBD1	-	TRBJ1-1	TGTGCCACCAGCAGGGACAGGGGAATGAACACTGAAGCTTTCTTT	CATSRDRGMNTEAFF
TRBV4-1	-	-	TRBJ2-3	TGCGCCAGCAGCCTTCAGGGGAAGACGCAGTATTTT	CASSLQGKTQYF
TRBV6-1	TRBD2	once	TRBJ2-1	TGTGCCAGCAGTGTCCTACTAGCGGTCCCCTACAATGAGCAGTTCTTC	CASSVLLAVPYNEQFF
TRBV27	-	once	TRBJ1-2	TGTGCCAGCAGTTTATCTTCCGTATATGGCTACACCTTC	CASSLSSVYGYTF
TRBV6-5	-	-	TRBJ1-2	TGTGCCAGCAGTTACAGCGGTGGAGAGGGCTACACCTTC	CASSYSGGEGYTF
TRBV19	-	-	TRBJ1-5	TGTGCCAGTAGTTGGGCAGGGCGCCACAATCAGCCCCAGCATTTT	CASSWAGRHNQPQHF
TRBV20-1	-	-	TRBJ2-5	TGCAGTGCTATCAAAGAGACCCAGTACTTC	CSAIKETQYF
TRBV19	TRBD1	-	TRBJ1-5	TGTGCCAGTAGTATATACTCCGGGACAGGTAGCAATCAGCCCCAGCATTTT	CASSIYSGTGSNQPQHF
TRBV18	TRBD2	-	TRBJ2-7	TGTGCCAGCTCACCGGCTAGCGGGATCTACGAGCAGTACTTC	CASSPASGIYEQYF
TRBV5-1	TRBD1	-	TRBJ2-5	TGCGCCAGCAGCCCTACAGGGGGGTCAGAGACCCAGTACTTC	CASSPTGGSETQYF